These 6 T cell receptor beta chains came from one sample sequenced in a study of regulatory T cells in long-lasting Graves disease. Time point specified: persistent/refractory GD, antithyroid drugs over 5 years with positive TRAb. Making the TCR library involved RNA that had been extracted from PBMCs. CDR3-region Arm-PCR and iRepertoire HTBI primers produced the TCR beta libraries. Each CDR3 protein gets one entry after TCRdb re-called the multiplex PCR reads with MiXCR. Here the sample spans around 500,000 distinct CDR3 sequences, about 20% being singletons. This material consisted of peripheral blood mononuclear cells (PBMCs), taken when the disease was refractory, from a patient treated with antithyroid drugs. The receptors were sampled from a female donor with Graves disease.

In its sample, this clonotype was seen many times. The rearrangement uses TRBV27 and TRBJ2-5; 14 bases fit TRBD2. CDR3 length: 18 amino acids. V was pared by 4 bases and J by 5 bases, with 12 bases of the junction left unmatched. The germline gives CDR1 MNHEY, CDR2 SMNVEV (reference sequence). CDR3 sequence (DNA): TGTGCCAGCAGTTCACGTGGGACTAGCGGGAGAAGTGGGGAGACCCAGTACTTC. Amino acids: CASSSRGTSGRSGETQYF.

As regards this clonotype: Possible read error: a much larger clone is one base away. The CDR3 region has the DNA TGTACCAGCAGCTTAGATTCAGACAGAGAAGCTTTCTTT. Its protein product is CTSSLDSDREAFF. The J gene is TRBJ1-1, the V gene TRBV11-3; maybe TRBD1 (5 bases). The CDR3 totals 13 residues. Germline V lookup: CDR1 SGHNT, CDR2 YENEEA.

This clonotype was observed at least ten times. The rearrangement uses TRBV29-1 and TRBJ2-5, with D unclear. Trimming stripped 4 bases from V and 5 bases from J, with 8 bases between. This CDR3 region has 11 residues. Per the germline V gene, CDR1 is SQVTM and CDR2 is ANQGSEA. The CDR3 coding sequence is TGCAGCGTTGGAGGATTTGAGACCCAGTACTTC. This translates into CSVGGFETQYF.

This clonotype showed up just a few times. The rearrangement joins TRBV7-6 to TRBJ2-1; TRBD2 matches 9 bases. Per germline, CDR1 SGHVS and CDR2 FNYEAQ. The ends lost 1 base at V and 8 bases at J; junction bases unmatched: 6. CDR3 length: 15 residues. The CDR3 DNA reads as TGTGCCAGCAGCTTAGTTGCGGGAGGGGGTGATGAGCAGTTCTTC. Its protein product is CASSLVAGGGDEQFF.

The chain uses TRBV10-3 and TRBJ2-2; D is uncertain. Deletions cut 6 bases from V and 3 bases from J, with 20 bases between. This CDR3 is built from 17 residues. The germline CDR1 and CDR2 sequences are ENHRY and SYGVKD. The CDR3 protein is CAISPSLGLGDTGELFF. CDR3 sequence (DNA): TGTGCCATCAGCCCCTCCCTCGGGTTAGGTGACACCGGGGAGCTGTTTTTT.

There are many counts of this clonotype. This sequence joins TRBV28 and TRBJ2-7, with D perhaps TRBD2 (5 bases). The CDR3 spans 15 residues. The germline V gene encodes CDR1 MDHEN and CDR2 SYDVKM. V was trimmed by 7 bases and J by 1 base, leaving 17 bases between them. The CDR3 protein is CASNPTATTSYEQYF. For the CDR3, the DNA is TGTGCCAGCAACCCCACAGCGACTACTTCCTACGAGCAGTACTTC.